The clone carrying this T cell receptor (beta chain) was counted ten times or more. Germline lookup yields CDR1 MNHEY and CDR2 SVGEGT. V was shortened by 2 bases and J by 8 bases, with 12 bases between the two germline ends. The length of the CDR3 is 13 residues. The data stem from a study of metastatic and nonmetastatic thyroid tumors. Across the study: Repertoires of blood and of tissue (tumor or nodule) from malignant and benign thyroid patients were compared.

Via MiXCR, TCRdb re-called the PCR reads. The sample lists roughly 20,000 clones; more than 15% were seen once. All patients were untreated before thyroid surgery. The receptor comes from a female donor with papillary thyroid cancer or a benign thyroid nodule (not recorded which). Some clones in this sample may be carry-over from other donors' samples. V is TRBV6-2 or TRBV6-3 and J is TRBJ1-1; a weak D match, TRBD1 (6 bases). Sequencing used tumor tissue. CDR3 sequence: CASSYLPGQEAFF. CDR3 DNA: TGTGCCAGCAGTTACCTACCTGGACAGGAAGCTTTCTTT.